This record looks at one T cell receptor (beta chain) sequence and its context. Its target is unknown. The sample is drawn from a study of T cell responses to AZD1222 COVID-19 vaccine. Clones were read by immunoSEQ multiplex PCR, and TCRdb kept only the in-frame ones, dropping some. The table lists approximately 150,000 clones, around 90% of them singletons. General study points: A mostly white British donor set with more females was recruited, and clonal diversity was possibly underestimated. Spike regions recognized by vaccine-associated CD4 TCRs spanned the protein, led by 160-218 and 743-854. As reported, nearly half of all spike-specific TCRs target variant regions that are unmutated. Only a handful of people who got AZD1222 tested seropositive at baseline.

The CDR3 spans 17 residues. Losses at the gene ends were 3 bases for V and 1 base for J; bases not matched to a gene: 11. The germline V gene encodes CDR1 SGDLS and CDR2 YYNGEE. V usage is TRBV9 and J usage is TRBJ2-5; 8 bases fit TRBD2. The specimen comprised peripheral blood, sampled 28 days after the second dose of the MenACWY control vaccine. The TCR comes from an adult who received the MenACWY meningococcal vaccine as a control. CDR3 sequence: CASSGDSRTSIQETQYF. CDR3 DNA sequence: TGTGCCAGCAGCGGGGACTCAAGGACTAGCATCCAAGAGACCCAGTACTTC.